This paragraph covers one TCR beta chain sequence. Its antigen is as yet unknown. These data come from a study of beta chain features in type 1 diabetes. Notes on the study in general: Patients showed naive, central memory and Treg TCRB repertoires that appeared more similar than those of healthy donors. Shortening of TCRB CDR3s, moderate but significant, appeared in all four CD4+ subsets of Type 1 diabetes patients.

Every bit of the isolated RNA underwent reverse transcription, so sequencing read expressed TCRB transcripts. The data were produced by immunoSEQ multiplex PCR, yet TCRdb's version contains in-frame clones alone and is incomplete. The table has around 430,000 clones, approximately 30% seen once; the top ten hold about 0.065%. CD45RO/CCR7/CD25/CD127/CD95/CD27 staining was used to isolate CD4+ naive, central memory, regulatory and stem cell-like memory cells by sorting. Once sorted, every population was more than 95% pure. V lost 3 bases, J lost 3 bases, and 12 bases lay in between. This CDR3 region has 14 residues. From germline, CDR1 is MDHEN and CDR2 SYDVKM.

The rearrangement uses TRBV28 and TRBJ2-7; a weak D match, TRBD2 (5 bases). This receptor was identified in a man between 18 and 35 years old in good health. Sequencing was done on a sample of naive CD4+ T cells from blood. This CDR3 reads CASSLLAGNYEQYF. CDR3 DNA sequence: TGTGCCAGCAGTTTGTTGGCCGGGAACTACGAGCAGTACTTC.